This entry lists 14 T cell receptor beta chains sequenced from one sample in a study of OX40 agonist ivuxolimab in advanced cancers. TCRdb's copy holds only in-frame clones and misses some; the assay was immunoSEQ multiplex PCR. This sample has tens of thousands of clones; roughly 80% occur once, and the top ten carry 1.5% to 2%. This specimen was CD4+ or CD8+ T cells sorted from blood, taken in a trial of the OX40 agonist ivuxolimab. Source of these receptors: an adult with an advanced solid tumor such as melanoma, head and neck, liver or kidney cancer.

This rearrangement joins TRBV11-2 to TRBJ1-5; no definite D call. V was cut by 1 base and J by 4 bases, with 2 bases left in between. The germline gives CDR1 SGHAT, CDR2 FQNNGV. CDR3 length equals 12 residues. DNA of the CDR3: TGTGCCAGCAGCTTAGCAAATCAGCCCCAGCATTTT. Translating gives CASSLANQPQHF.

V and J are TRBV28 and TRBJ2-7; 7 bases match TRBD2. Looked up from germline, CDR1 is MDHEN and CDR2 is SYDVKM. Trimming cost V 4 bases and J 2 bases; bases outside gene matches: 8. The CDR3 length is 15 residues. The CDR3 is CASSSPGTMTYEQYF. As DNA, the CDR3 is TGTGCCAGCAGTTCCCCCGGGACTATGACCTACGAGCAGTACTTC.

This clone was detected once. This chain links TRBV7-2 with TRBJ2-5, with TRBD2 matching over 15 bases. The germline V gene has CDR1 SGHTA and CDR2 FQGNSA. V lost 5 bases and J lost 5; bases outside the gene matches: 6. The CDR3 is 16 residues long. CDR3 DNA: TGTGCCAGCAGCCCCGGACTAGCGGGAGGGCCGGAGACCCAGTACTTC. Translating gives CASSPGLAGGPETQYF.

This clone showed up just once. This chain connects TRBV27 to TRBJ2-7; 7 bases are shared with TRBD2. V lost 1 base, J lost 5 bases, and 8 bases stayed unmatched. Germline CDR1 and CDR2: MNHEY and SMNVEV (reference sequence). The CDR3 has 15 amino acids. CDR3 region: CASSLFPSGKDEQYF. The DNA of the CDR3 is TGTGCCAGCAGTTTATTTCCCAGCGGGAAAGACGAGCAGTACTTC.

The rearrangement joins TRBV4-2 to TRBJ1-1, with a possible D match to TRBD1 (6 bases). V was cut by 5 bases and J by 5 bases, with 15 bases left in between. Germline CDR1 LGHNA, CDR2 YNFKEQ. The CDR3 covers 14 residues. The CDR3 loop is CASSATGFRTEAFF. The CDR3 DNA reads as TGTGCCAGCAGCGCCACAGGGTTTAGGACTGAAGCTTTCTTT.

The chain joins TRBV18 to TRBJ1-5, with D possibly matching TRBD1 (6 bases). CDR3 length equals 15 residues. Germline loops: CDR1 KGHSH, CDR2 LQKENI. The V end lost 2 bases, the J end lost 6 bases, and 14 bases lay between the germline ends. The CDR3 sequence: CASSPSGGGGQPQHF. Written as DNA, the CDR3 is TGTGCCAGCTCACCAAGCGGGGGCGGGGGTCAGCCCCAGCATTTT.

The chain couples TRBV5-1 to TRBJ2-3; 7 nucleotides line up with TRBD1. V lost 4 bases to trimming and J lost 6 bases; unmatched junction nucleotides: 11. In germline, CDR1 is SGHRS, CDR2 YFSETQ. The CDR3 is 15 amino acids. DNA for the CDR3: TGCGCCAGCAGCGACAGACAGGGCCTAACGGATACGCAGTATTTT. Translated: CASSDRQGLTDTQYF.

The chain recombines TRBV19 with TRBJ2-2, with D possibly matching TRBD2 (6 bases). There are 15 residues in the CDR3. Germline-derived CDR1 and CDR2 are LNHDA and SQIVND (reference sequence). Trimming took off 4 bases at V and 6 bases at J, with 15 bases between the two ends. The CDR3 protein is CASSKGTSSPGELFF. CDR3 DNA: TGTGCCAGTAGTAAGGGAACTAGCTCGCCCGGGGAGCTGTTTTTT.

This chain connects TRBV9 to TRBJ2-5; D might be TRBD2 (5 bases). Germline CDR1 SGDLS, CDR2 YYNGEE. Trimming took 4 bases from V and 3 from J, leaving 10 bases between them. The length of the CDR3 is 13 residues. The CDR3 reads CASSSRAKETQYF. The CDR3 bases are TGTGCCAGCAGCTCGCGGGCAAAAGAGACCCAGTACTTC.

V gene TRBV10-3 combines with J gene TRBJ2-6; 9 bases fit TRBD1. After removal of 11 bases from V and 0 bases from J, the junction contained 8 bases not matched to a gene. Germline CDR1 reads ENHRY; CDR2 reads SYGVKD. CDR3 length equals 16 residues. CDR3 DNA sequence: TGTGCCGCCAGTACAGGGGGCTACTCTGGGGCCAACGTCCTGACTTTC. This sequence encodes CAASTGGYSGANVLTF.

This clone was recorded once. This rearrangement joins TRBV28 to TRBJ1-3; 10 bases map to TRBD1. V trimming: 6 bases; J trimming: 0 bases; junction bases outside the gene matches: 11. Germline-derived CDR1 and CDR2 are MDHEN and SYDVKM. CDR3 length equals 18 residues. CDR3 region: CASRRDRGPGGSGNTIYF. The CDR3, as DNA: TGTGCCAGCAGAAGGGACAGGGGCCCGGGGGGCTCTGGAAACACCATATATTTT.

The chain employs TRBV6-5 and TRBJ1-2; 9 nucleotides align to TRBD1. The CDR3 sequence is 16 residues long. Germline V gives CDR1 MNHEY, CDR2 SVGAGI. J lost 8 bases, V lost 2 bases, and 12 bases had no gene match. CDR3 sequence reads: CASSYGTGFSLGGYTF. CDR3 DNA: TGTGCCAGCAGTTACGGGACAGGGTTTAGCCTAGGCGGCTACACCTTC.

This rearrangement joins TRBV28 to TRBJ2-7; D is unclear. The CDR3 covers 12 residues. V gave up 10 bases and J gave up 2 bases, with 12 bases separating them. Germline V gene sequence: CDR1 MDHEN, CDR2 SYDVKM. The CDR3, as DNA: TGTGCCACCAACCACAGAGCCTACGAGCAGTACTTC. The encoded protein is CATNHRAYEQYF.

The chain links TRBV4-1 to TRBJ2-1; no reliable D call. The CDR3 length is 13 residues. V was pared by 4 bases and J by 9 bases, with 13 bases between. Germline V CDR1 and CDR2: MGHRA, YSYEKL. Here the CDR3 reads CASSPGQQAEQFF. CDR3 in DNA: TGCGCCAGCAGCCCCGGCCAGCAGGCTGAGCAGTTCTTC.